This TCR beta chain was found in a study of cytomegalovirus exposure and HLA in healthy donors. Study-level results: The authors excluded some V segments, including TRBV6-2 and TRBV6-3, as indistinguishable. Later findings reportedly placed an Asian-associated ancestry cluster below the roughly 730-donor mean for N-insertions.

This PCR relied on a set of 60 Vbeta primers and 13 Jbeta primers. Assay: immunoSEQ multiplex PCR; the TCRdb copy retains only in-frame clones and omits some. This table has some 180,000 clones, less than 90% appearing once. CDR3 length: 17 residues. The V and J ends lost 3 bases and 1 base, in that order; junction bases with no gene match: 12. CDR1 is SEHNR and CDR2 is FQNEAQ in the germline V gene (reference sequence). Comments on this clone: The antigen is undetermined.

The receptor was isolated from a girl between 10 and 17 years old in good health and CMV-seropositive. This chain links TRBV7-9 with TRBJ2-7; 7 nucleotides agree with TRBD1. The sequencing input was PBMCs. The CDR3, as DNA: TGTGCCAGCAGCTTCGTAGCAAAACAGGGGATTTCCTACGAGCAGTACTTC. Translation gives CASSFVAKQGISYEQYF.